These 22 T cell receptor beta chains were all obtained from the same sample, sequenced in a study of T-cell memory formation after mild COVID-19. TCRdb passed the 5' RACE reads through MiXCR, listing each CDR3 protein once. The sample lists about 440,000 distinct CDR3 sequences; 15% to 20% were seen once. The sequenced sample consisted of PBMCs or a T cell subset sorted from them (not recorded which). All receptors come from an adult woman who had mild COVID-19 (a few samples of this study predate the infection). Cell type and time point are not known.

CDR3 sequence: CASSFGPGRLAKNIQYF. As DNA, the CDR3 is TGTGCCAGCAGTTTTGGCCCGGGACGGTTAGCCAAAAACATTCAGTACTTC. J is TRBJ2-4 and V is TRBV12-3 or TRBV12-4, with D perhaps matching TRBD1 or TRBD2 (5 bases each). Trimming took 3 bases from V and 0 from J, leaving 15 bases between them. CDR3 length: 17 residues.

DNA for the CDR3: TGTGCCAGCTCACCAACTCAGGGAGGGACTACTCTTGAGCAGTTCTTC. Amino acid sequence: CASSPTQGGTTLEQFF. This chain joins TRBV18 and TRBJ2-1, with TRBD2 matching 7 bases. Trimming took 2 bases from V and 9 from J; bases not matched to a gene: 13. The germline CDR1 and CDR2 sequences are KGHSH and LQKENI. The CDR3 loop spans 16 amino acids. Full variable domain (remainder filled in from reference TRBV18 and TRBJ2-1): NAGVMQNPRHLVRRRGQEARLRCSPMKGHSHVYWYRQLPEEGLKFMVYLQKENIIDESGMPKERFSAEFPKEGPSILRIQQVVRGDSAAYFCASSPTQGGTTLEQFFGPGTRLTVL.

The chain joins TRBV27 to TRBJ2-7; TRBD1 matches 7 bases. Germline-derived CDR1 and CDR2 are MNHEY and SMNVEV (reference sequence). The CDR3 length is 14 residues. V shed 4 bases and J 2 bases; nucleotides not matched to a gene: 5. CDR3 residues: CASSYRDRAYEQYF. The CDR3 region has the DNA TGTGCCAGCAGTTATCGGGACAGAGCCTACGAGCAGTACTTC.

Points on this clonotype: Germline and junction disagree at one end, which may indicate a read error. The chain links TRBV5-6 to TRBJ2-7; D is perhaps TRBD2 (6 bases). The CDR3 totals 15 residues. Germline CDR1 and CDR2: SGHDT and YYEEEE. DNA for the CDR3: TGTGCCAGCAGCGTATCCGGGACTGCCGCCTACGGGCAGTACTTC. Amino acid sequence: CASSVSGTAAYGQYF.

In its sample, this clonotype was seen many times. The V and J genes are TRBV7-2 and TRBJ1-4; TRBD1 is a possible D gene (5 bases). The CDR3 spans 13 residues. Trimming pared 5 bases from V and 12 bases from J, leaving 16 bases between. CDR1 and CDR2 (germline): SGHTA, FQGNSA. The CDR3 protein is CASSLFILRELFF. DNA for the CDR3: TGTGCCAGCAGCCTTTTTATCCTCAGGGAACTGTTTTTT. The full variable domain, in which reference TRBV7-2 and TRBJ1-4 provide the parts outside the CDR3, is GAGVSQSPSNKVTEKGKDVELRCDPISGHTALYWYRQSLGQGLEFLIYFQGNSAPDKSGLPSDRFSAERTGGSVSTLTIQRTQQEDSAVYLCASSLFILRELFFGSGTQLSVL.

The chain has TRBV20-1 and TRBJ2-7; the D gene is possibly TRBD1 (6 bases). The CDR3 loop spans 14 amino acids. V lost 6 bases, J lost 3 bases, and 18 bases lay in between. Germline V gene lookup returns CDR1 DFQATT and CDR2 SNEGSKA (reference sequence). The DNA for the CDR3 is TGCAGTGCCCTATCCCCGGGACACCACTACGAGCAGTACTTC. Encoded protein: CSALSPGHHYEQYF.

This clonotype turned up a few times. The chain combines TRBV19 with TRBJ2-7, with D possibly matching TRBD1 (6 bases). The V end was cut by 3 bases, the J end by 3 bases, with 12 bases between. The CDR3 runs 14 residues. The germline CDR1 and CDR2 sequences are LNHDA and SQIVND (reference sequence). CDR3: CASSMTGSSYEQYF. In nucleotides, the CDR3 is TGTGCCAGTAGTATGACAGGCAGCAGCTACGAGCAGTACTTC.

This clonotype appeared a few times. CDR3 sequence reads: CASSIYRENGYTF. The CDR3 nucleotides are TGTGCCAGTAGTATTTACAGGGAGAATGGCTACACCTTC. V is TRBV19 and J is TRBJ1-2; D might be TRBD1 (6 bases). Germline V gives CDR1 LNHDA, CDR2 SQIVND (reference sequence). V was pared by 3 bases and J by 6 bases, with 11 bases between. The CDR3 covers 13 residues.

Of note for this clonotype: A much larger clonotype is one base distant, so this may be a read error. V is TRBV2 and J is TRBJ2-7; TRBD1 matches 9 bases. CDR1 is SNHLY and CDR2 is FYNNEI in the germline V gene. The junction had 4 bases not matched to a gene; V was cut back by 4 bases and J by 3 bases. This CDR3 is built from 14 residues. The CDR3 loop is CASSAGTGYYEQYF. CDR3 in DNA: TGTGCCAGCAGTGCCGGGACAGGGTACTACGAGCAGTACTTC.

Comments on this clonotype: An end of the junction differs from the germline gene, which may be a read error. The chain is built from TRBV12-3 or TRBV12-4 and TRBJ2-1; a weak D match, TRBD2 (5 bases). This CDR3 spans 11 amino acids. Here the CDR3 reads CASSSGVKTLF. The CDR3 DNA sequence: TGTGCCAGCAGTTCCGGGGTAAAGACCCTCTTC.

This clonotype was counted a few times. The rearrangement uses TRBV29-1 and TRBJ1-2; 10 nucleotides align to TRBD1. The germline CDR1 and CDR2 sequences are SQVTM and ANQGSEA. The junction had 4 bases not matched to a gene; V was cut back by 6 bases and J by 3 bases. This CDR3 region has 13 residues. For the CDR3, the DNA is TGCAGCGTATCGGACAGGGGGGACTATGGCTACACCTTC. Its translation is CSVSDRGDYGYTF.

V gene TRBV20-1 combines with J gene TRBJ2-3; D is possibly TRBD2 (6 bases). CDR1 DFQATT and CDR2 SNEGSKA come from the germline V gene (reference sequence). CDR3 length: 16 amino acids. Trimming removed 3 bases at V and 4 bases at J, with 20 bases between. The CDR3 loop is CSARVGSGPGADTQYF. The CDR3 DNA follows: TGCAGTGCTAGGGTTGGCTCGGGTCCGGGGGCAGATACGCAGTATTTT.

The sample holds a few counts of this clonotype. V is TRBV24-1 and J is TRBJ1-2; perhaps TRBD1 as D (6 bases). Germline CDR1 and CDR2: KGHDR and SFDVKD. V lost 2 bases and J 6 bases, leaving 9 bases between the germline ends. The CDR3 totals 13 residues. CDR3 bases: TGTGCCACCAGTGATTCGGGGGCGGATGGCTACACCTTC. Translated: CATSDSGADGYTF.

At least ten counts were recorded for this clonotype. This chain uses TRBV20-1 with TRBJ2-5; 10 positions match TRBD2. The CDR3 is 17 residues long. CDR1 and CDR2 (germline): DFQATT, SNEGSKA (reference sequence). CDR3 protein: CRVDGWGLASPQETQYF. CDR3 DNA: TGCAGGGTAGATGGATGGGGACTAGCGAGTCCCCAAGAGACCCAGTACTTC.

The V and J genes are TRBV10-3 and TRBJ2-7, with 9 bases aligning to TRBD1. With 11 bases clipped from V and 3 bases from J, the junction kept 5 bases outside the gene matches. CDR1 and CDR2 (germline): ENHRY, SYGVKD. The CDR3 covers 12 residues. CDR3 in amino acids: CAVRGQGYEQYF. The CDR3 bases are TGTGCCGTTAGGGGACAGGGCTACGAGCAGTACTTC.

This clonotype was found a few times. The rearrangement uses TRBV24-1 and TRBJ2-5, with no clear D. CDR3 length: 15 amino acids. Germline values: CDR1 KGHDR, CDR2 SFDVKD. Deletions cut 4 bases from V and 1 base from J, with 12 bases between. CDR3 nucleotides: TGTGCCACCAGTGAAAGGGTTCTCACCCAAGAGACCCAGTACTTC. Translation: CATSERVLTQETQYF.

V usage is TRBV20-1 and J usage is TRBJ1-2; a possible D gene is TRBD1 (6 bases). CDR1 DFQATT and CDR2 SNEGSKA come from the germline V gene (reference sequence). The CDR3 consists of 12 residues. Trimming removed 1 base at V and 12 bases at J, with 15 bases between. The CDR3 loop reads CSARVGTTEHTF. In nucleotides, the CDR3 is TGCAGTGCTAGAGTCGGGACAACGGAACACACCTTC.

In DNA form, the CDR3 reads TGCGCCAGCAGCCAAGATAAGGGAGGAACCACTGAAGCTTTCTTT. Translating gives CASSQDKGGTTEAFF. The chain combines TRBV4-1 with TRBJ1-1; D is unclear. The V gene's germline CDR1 is MGHRA and CDR2 YSYEKL. The V and J ends lost 0 bases and 4 bases respectively, with 12 bases between them. The CDR3 sequence is 15 residues long.

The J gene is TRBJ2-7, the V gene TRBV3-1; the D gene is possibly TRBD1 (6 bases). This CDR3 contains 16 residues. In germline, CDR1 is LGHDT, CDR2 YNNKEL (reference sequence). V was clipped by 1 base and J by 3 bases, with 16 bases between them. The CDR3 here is CASSQGSLGAGYEQYF. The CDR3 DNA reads TGTGCCAGCAGCCAAGGGAGCTTGGGGGCTGGCTACGAGCAGTACTTC.

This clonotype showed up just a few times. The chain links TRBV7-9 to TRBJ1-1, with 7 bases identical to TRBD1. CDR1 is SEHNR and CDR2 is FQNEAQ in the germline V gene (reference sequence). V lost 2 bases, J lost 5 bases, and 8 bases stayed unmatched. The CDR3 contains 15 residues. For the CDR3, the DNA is TGTGCCAGCAGCTTACCCGGGACAGTGATGACTGAAGCTTTCTTT. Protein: CASSLPGTVMTEAFF.

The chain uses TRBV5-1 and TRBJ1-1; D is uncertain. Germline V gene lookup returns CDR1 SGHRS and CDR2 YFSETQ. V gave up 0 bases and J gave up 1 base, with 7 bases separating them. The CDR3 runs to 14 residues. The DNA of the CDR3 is TGCGCCAGCAGCTTGGAACGGACGAACACTGAAGCTTTCTTT. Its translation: CASSLERTNTEAFF. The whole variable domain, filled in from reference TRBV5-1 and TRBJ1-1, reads KAGVTQTPRYLIKTRGQQVTLSCSPISGHRSVSWYQQTPGQGLQFLFEYFSETQRNKGNFPGRFSGRQFSNSRSEMNVSTLELGDSALYLCASSLERTNTEAFFGQGTRLTVV.

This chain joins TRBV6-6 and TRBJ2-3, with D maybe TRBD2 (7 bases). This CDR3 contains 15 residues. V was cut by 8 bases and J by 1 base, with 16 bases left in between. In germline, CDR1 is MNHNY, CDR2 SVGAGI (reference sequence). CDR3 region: CASCLGGAGTDTQYF. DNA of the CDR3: TGTGCCAGCTGTTTGGGGGGGGCCGGCACAGATACGCAGTATTTT.